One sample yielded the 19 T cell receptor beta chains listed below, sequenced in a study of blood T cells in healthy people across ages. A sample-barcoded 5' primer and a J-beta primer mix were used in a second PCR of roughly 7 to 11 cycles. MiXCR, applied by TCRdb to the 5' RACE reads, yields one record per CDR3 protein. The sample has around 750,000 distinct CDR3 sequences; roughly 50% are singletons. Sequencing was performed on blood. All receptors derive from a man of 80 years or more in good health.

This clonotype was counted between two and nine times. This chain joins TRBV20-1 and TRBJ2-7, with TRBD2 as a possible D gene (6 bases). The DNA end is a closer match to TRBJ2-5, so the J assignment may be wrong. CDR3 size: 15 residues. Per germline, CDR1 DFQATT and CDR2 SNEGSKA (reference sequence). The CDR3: CSARAGSSPDETQYF. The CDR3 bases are TGCAGTGCTAGGGCGGGGTCTAGCCCAGATGAGACCCAGTACTTC.

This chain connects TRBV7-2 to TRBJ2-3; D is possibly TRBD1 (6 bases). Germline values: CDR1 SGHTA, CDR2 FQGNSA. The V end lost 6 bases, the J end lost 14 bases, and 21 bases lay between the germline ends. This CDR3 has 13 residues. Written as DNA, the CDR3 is TGTGCCAGCAGTCCAACAGGGAACAGATACGCGTATTTT. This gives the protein CASSPTGNRYAYF.

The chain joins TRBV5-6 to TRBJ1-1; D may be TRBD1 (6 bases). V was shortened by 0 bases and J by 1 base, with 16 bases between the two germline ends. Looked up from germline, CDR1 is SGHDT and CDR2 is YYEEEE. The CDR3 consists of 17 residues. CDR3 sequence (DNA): TGTGCCAGCAGCTTGGCTAGGCGACAGGATGCGAACACTGAAGCTTTCTTT. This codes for CASSLARRQDANTEAFF.

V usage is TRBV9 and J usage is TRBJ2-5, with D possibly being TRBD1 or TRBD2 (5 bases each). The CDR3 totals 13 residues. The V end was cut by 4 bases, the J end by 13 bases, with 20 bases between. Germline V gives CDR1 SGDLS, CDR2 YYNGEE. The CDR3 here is CASSPSGLASPYF. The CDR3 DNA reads TGTGCCAGCAGCCCCTCGGGGCTCGCATCCCCGTACTTC. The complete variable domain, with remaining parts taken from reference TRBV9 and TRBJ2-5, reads DSGVTQTPKHLITATGQRVTLRCSPRSGDLSVYWYQQSLDQGLQFLIQYYNGEERAKGNILERFSAQQFPDLHSELNLSSLELGDSALYFCASSPSGLASPYFGPGTRLLVL.

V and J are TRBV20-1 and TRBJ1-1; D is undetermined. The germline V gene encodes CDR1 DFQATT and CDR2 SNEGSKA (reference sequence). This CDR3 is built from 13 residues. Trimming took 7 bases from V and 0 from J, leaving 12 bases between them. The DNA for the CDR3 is TGCAGTGTTAAGGAGGGCCTGAACACTGAAGCTTTCTTT. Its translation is CSVKEGLNTEAFF.

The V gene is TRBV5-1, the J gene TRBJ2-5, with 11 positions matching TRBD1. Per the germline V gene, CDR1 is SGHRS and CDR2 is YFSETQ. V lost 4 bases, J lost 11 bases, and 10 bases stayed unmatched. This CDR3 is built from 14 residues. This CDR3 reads CASSGGQGVNEQYF. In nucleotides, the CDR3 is TGCGCCAGCAGCGGGGGACAGGGGGTCAATGAGCAGTACTTC.

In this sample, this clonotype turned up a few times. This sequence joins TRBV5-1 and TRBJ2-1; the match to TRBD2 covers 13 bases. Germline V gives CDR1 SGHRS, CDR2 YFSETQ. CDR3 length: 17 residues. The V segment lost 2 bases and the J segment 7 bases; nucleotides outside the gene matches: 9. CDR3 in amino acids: CASSLFSGTSGTNEQFF. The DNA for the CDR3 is TGCGCCAGCAGCTTATTCTCCGGGACTAGCGGGACGAATGAGCAGTTCTTC.

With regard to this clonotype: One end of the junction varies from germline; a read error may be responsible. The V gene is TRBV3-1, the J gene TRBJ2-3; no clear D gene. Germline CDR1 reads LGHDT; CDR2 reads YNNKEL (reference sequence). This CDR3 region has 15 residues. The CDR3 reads CTSSPYRTDTDTQYF. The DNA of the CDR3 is TGTACCAGCAGCCCTTATCGGACCGACACAGATACGCAGTATTTT.

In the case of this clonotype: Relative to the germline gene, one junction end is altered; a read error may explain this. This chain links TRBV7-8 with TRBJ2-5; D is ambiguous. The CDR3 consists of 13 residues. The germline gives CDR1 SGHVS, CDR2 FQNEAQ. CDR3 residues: CASSSPGIGEQYF. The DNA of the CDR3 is TGCGCCAGCAGCTCGCCAGGTATTGGAGAGCAGTACTTC.

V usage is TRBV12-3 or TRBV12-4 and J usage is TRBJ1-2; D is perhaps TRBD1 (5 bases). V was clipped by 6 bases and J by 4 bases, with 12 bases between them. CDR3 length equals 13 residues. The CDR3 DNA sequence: TGTGCCAGCAGCCGGGACGGGGTCTATGGCTACACCTTC. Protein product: CASSRDGVYGYTF.

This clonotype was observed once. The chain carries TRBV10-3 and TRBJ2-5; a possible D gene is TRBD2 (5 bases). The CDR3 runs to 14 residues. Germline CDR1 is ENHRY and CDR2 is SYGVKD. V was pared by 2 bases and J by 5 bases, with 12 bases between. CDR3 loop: CAISEAAGGETQYF. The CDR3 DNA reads TGTGCCATCAGTGAGGCCGCGGGTGGGGAGACCCAGTACTTC.

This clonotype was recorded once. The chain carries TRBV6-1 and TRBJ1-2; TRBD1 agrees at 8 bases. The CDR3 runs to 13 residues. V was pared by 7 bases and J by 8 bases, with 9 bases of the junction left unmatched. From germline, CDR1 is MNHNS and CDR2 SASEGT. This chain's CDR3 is CASKGQETPGYTF. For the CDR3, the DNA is TGTGCCAGCAAGGGACAGGAGACCCCCGGCTACACCTTC.

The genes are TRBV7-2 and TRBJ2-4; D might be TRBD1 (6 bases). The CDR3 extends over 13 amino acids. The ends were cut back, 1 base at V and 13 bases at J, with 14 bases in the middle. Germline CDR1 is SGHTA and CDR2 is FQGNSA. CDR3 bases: TGTGCCAGCAGCTTAGGGCGGGTCCAGGGGCAGTACTTC. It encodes CASSLGRVQGQYF.

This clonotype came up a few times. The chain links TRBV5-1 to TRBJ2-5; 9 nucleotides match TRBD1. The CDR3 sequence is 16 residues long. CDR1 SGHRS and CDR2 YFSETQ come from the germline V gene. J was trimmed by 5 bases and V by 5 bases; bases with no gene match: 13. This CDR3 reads CASRLTGGGTEETQYF. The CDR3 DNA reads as TGCGCCAGCAGACTTACAGGGGGCGGTACGGAGGAGACCCAGTACTTC.

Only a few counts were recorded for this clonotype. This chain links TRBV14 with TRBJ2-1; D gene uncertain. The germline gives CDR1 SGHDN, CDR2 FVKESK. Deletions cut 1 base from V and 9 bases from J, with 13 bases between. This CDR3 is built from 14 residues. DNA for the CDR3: TGTGCCAGCAGCCAAGCCGTTGTTTGGGGTGAGCAGTTCTTC. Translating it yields CASSQAVVWGEQFF.

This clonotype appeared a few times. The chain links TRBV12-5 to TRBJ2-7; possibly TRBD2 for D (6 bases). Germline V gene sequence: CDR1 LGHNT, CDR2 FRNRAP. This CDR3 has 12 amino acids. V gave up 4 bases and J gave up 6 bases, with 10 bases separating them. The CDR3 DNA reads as TGTGCTAGTGGTTGGCGGGATCGCGAGCAGTACTTC. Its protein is CASGWRDREQYF.

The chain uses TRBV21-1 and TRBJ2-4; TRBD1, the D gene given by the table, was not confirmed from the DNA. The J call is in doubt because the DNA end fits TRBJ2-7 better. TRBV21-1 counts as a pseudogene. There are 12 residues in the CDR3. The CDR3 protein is CASSKVTGEQYF. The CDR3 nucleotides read TGTGCCAGCAGCAAAGTTACGGGCGAGCAGTACTTC.

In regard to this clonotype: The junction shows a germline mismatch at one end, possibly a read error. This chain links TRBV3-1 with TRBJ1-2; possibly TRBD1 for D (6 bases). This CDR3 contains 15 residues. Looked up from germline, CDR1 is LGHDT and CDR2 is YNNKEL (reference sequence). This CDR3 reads CASSPTGSNLYGYTF. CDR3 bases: TGTGCCAGTAGCCCTACAGGGTCTAATCTCTATGGCTACACCTTC.

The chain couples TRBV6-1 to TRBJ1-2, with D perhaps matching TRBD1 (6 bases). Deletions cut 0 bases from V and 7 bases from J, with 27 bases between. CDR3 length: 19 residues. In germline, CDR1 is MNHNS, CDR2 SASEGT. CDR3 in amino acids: CASSEALLGGVPSRRGYTF. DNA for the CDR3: TGTGCCAGCAGTGAAGCGCTCCTGGGGGGCGTACCGAGTCGTCGTGGCTACACCTTC.